The 13 T cell receptor beta chains listed next were all sequenced from one sample in a study of T cell responses to AZD1222 COVID-19 vaccine. Method: immunoSEQ multiplex PCR; TCRdb's copy keeps in-frame clones and lacks some. The repertoire holds some 130,000 clones, with about 80% as singletons. The material sequenced was peripheral blood, taken on day 0 of AZD1222 vaccination. Source of these receptors: an adult in good health.

The chain joins TRBV5-1 to TRBJ2-7; perhaps TRBD1 as D (6 bases). The CDR3 extends over 15 amino acids. Germline V lookup: CDR1 SGHRS, CDR2 YFSETQ. With 0 bases removed from V and 3 bases from J, the gap between germline ends came to 13 bases. CDR3 sequence: CASSLVAGEYYEQYF. CDR3 nucleotide sequence: TGCGCCAGCAGCTTGGTGGCAGGGGAATACTACGAGCAGTACTTC.

The CDR3 spells CAISELDTQYF. The CDR3 DNA reads as TGTGCCATCAGTGAGTTAGATACGCAGTATTTT. The rearrangement uses TRBV10-3 and TRBJ2-3; no definite D call. This CDR3 has 11 amino acids. Between the trimmed V and J ends, which lost 1 base and 5 bases, there was a span of 1 base. Germline V CDR1 and CDR2: ENHRY, SYGVKD.

This clone was picked up one time. The chain combines TRBV3-1 (or the pseudogene TRBV3-2) with TRBJ1-2; TRBD1 might be the D (5 bases). Trimming stripped 0 bases from V and 2 bases from J, with 13 bases between. This CDR3 has 16 amino acids. Looked up from germline, CDR1 is LGHDT and CDR2 is YNNKEL (reference sequence). CDR3 loop: CASSQERGVRNYGYTF. DNA for the CDR3: TGTGCCAGCAGCCAAGAAAGGGGTGTGCGAAACTATGGCTACACCTTC.

The chain carries TRBV7-3 and TRBJ1-6; no reliable D call. Germline V gives CDR1 SGHTA, CDR2 FQGTGA. The length of the CDR3 is 14 residues. V was cut by 1 base and J by 0 bases, with 1 base left in between. DNA for the CDR3: TGTGCCAGCAGCTTAAGCTCCTATAATTCACCCCTCCACTTT. Protein sequence: CASSLSSYNSPLHF.

The chain recombines TRBV6-1 with TRBJ2-1; 10 bases match TRBD2. CDR1 MNHNS and CDR2 SASEGT come from the germline V gene. V dropped 1 base and J dropped 3; count of bases not matched to a gene: 0. The CDR3 contains 15 residues. DNA for the CDR3: TGTGCCAGCAGTGAAGAGCGGGGGGGCTACAATGAGCAGTTCTTC. This gives the protein CASSEERGGYNEQFF.

The rearrangement links TRBV28 to TRBJ2-5; the D is unclear. The CDR3 runs 13 residues. V was clipped by 6 bases and J by 2 bases, with 10 bases between them. CDR1 MDHEN and CDR2 SYDVKM come from the germline V gene. The chain's CDR3 is CASSRPAQETQYF. In nucleotides, the CDR3 is TGTGCCAGCAGCCGACCCGCTCAAGAGACCCAGTACTTC.

This chain uses TRBV27 with TRBJ1-5; 11 bases match TRBD1. V was clipped by 6 bases and J by 4 bases; unmatched bases: 5. The CDR3 loop spans 15 amino acids. Germline V gene sequence: CDR1 MNHEY, CDR2 SMNVEV (reference sequence). The CDR3, as DNA: TGTGCCAGCAGATCGGGACAGGGGGAAAATCAGCCCCAGCATTTT. Protein sequence: CASRSGQGENQPQHF.

The V and J genes are TRBV19 and TRBJ1-2; 7 nucleotides agree with TRBD1. The V and J ends lost 10 bases and 7 bases, in that order; junction bases with no gene match: 15. Germline CDR1 reads LNHDA; CDR2 reads SQIVND (reference sequence). The CDR3 totals 14 residues. The CDR3 DNA reads as TGTGCCACCGAGTCGACAGGGACCGGACCTGGCTACACCTTC. As protein: CATESTGTGPGYTF.

In its sample, this clone was seen many times. The V and J genes are TRBV14 and TRBJ2-7; maybe TRBD2 (6 bases). Trimming took 1 base from V and 12 from J, leaving 16 bases between them. CDR3 size: 13 residues. The germline gives CDR1 SGHDN, CDR2 FVKESK. The CDR3 reads CASSQGSFRRAYF. In nucleotides, the CDR3 is TGTGCCAGCAGCCAAGGGTCCTTCCGGAGGGCGTACTTC. The variable domain in full, completed from reference TRBV14 and TRBJ2-7, reads EAGVTQFPSHSVIEKGQTVTLRCDPISGHDNLYWYRRVMGKEIKFLLHFVKESKQDESGMPNNRFLAERTGGTYSTLKVQPAELEDSGVYFCASSQGSFRRAYFGPGTRLTVT.

The chain uses TRBV6-1 and TRBJ1-6; D call uncertain. Germline CDR1 is MNHNS and CDR2 is SASEGT. Trimming took off 4 bases at V and 7 bases at J, with 20 bases between the two ends. This CDR3 region has 17 residues. The CDR3 bases are TGTGCCAGCAGTGTACCGGGTGGCCGGGGTTCCAATTCACCCCTCCACTTT. Translating gives CASSVPGGRGSNSPLHF.

The V and J genes are TRBV7-6 and TRBJ2-1, with 11 bases lining up with TRBD1. Germline-derived CDR1 and CDR2 are SGHVS and FNYEAQ. V lost 4 bases, J lost 7 bases, and 6 bases stayed unmatched. The CDR3 covers 15 residues. CDR3 in DNA: TGTGCCAGCAGCTCGGGACAGGGGGTGGGGAATGAGCAGTTCTTC. Amino acids: CASSSGQGVGNEQFF.

The chain employs TRBV2 and TRBJ2-7; 10 positions match TRBD1. The J segment lost 4 bases and the V segment lost 7 bases, leaving 7 bases of the junction unmatched. The germline V gene encodes CDR1 SNHLY and CDR2 FYNNEI. The CDR3 runs to 14 residues. CDR3 nucleotides: TGTGCCAGCACCCGGGACAGGGGATGGTACGAGCAGTACTTC. This gives the protein CASTRDRGWYEQYF.

V is TRBV3-1 (or the pseudogene TRBV3-2) and J is TRBJ1-1; no clear D gene. There are 12 residues in the CDR3. Per the germline V gene, CDR1 is LGHDT and CDR2 is YNNKEL (reference sequence). V was cut by 1 base and J by 2 bases, with 2 bases left in between. The CDR3 DNA sequence: TGTGCCAGCAGCCAAGCTAACACTGAAGCTTTCTTT. Translated: CASSQANTEAFF.